This is a list of T cell receptor beta chains from one sample in a study of CD8 T cells in Susac syndrome. TCRdb itself ran the immunoSEQ multiplex PCR reads through MiXCR, one entry per CDR3 protein. Of over 100,000 distinct CDR3 sequences in the sample, around 96% were seen once. Source material: CD4+ T cells from PBMCs. The receptor source for this set is a human donor with Susac syndrome. CDR3s include the opening cysteine and the closing phenylalanine or tryptophan. D genes are given only for firm matches. Clone size, where shown, is once, few, many, or a class for clones that have expanded.

j_gene: TRBJ2-1; abundance: .; len: 15; d_gene: TRBD2; v_gene: TRBV11-3; CDR3aa: CASRPAGGSYNEQFF; CDR3nt: TGTGCCAGCCGTCCAGCGGGAGGGTCCTACAATGAGCAGTTCTTC
j_gene: TRBJ2-6; abundance: .; len: 15; d_gene: .; v_gene: TRBV5-1; CDR3aa: CASSLQSTGANVLTF; CDR3nt: TGCGCCAGCAGCTTACAGTCCACTGGGGCCAACGTCCTGACTTTC
j_gene: TRBJ2-5; abundance: .; len: 13; d_gene: .; v_gene: TRBV7-2; CDR3aa: CASSLVFSETQYF; CDR3nt: TGTGCCAGCAGCTTAGTTTTTTCGGAGACCCAGTACTTC
j_gene: TRBJ2-7; abundance: .; len: 16; d_gene: TRBD1; v_gene: TRBV9; CDR3aa: CASSADRGQGGNEQYF; CDR3nt: TGTGCCAGCAGCGCAGACCGGGGACAGGGAGGTAACGAGCAGTACTTC
j_gene: TRBJ1-2; abundance: .; len: 13; d_gene: .; v_gene: TRBV20-1; CDR3aa: CSAKYLTGYGYTF; CDR3nt: TGCAGTGCTAAATATCTGACAGGCTATGGCTACACCTTC
j_gene: TRBJ1-1; abundance: .; len: 10; d_gene: .; v_gene: TRBV30; CDR3aa: CAWSVNEAFF; CDR3nt: TGTGCCTGGAGTGTGAACGAAGCTTTCTTT
j_gene: TRBJ2-1; abundance: .; len: 16; d_gene: TRBD2; v_gene: TRBV4-1; CDR3aa: CASSLMGLAGVNEQFF; CDR3nt: TGCGCCAGCAGCCTCATGGGGCTAGCGGGAGTCAATGAGCAGTTCTTC
j_gene: TRBJ2-7; abundance: .; len: 11; d_gene: .; v_gene: TRBV7-9; CDR3aa: CASSLVLEQYF; CDR3nt: TGTGCCAGCAGCTTAGTTCTCGAGCAGTACTTC
j_gene: TRBJ2-7; abundance: once; len: 13; d_gene: .; v_gene: TRBV28; CDR3aa: CASSRDKYYEQYF; CDR3nt: TGTGCCAGCAGTCGGGACAAGTACTACGAGCAGTACTTC
j_gene: TRBJ2-7; abundance: .; len: 15; d_gene: TRBD2; v_gene: TRBV28; CDR3aa: CASVGGLAGASEQYF; CDR3nt: TGTGCCAGCGTAGGGGGACTAGCGGGAGCAAGCGAGCAGTACTTC
j_gene: TRBJ2-7; abundance: .; len: 11; d_gene: .; v_gene: TRBV29-1; CDR3aa: CSVGLPVEQYF; CDR3nt: TGCAGCGTTGGGTTGCCGGTCGAGCAGTACTTC
j_gene: TRBJ1-3; abundance: once; len: 16; d_gene: .; v_gene: TRBV7-6; CDR3aa: CASSFGGGRAGNTIYF; CDR3nt: TGTGCCAGCAGCTTTGGTGGAGGCCGCGCTGGAAACACCATATATTTT
j_gene: TRBJ2-1; abundance: .; len: 11; d_gene: .; v_gene: TRBV12-3/TRBV12-4; CDR3aa: CASSSNNEQFF; CDR3nt: TGTGCCAGCAGTTCGAACAATGAGCAGTTCTTC
j_gene: TRBJ2-3; abundance: .; len: 16; d_gene: .; v_gene: TRBV18; CDR3aa: CASSQPRISSTDTQYF; CDR3nt: TGTGCCAGCTCACAACCGAGGATATCGAGCACAGATACGCAGTATTTT
j_gene: TRBJ2-1; abundance: once; len: 12; d_gene: .; v_gene: TRBV12-3/TRBV12-4; CDR3aa: CASTASGNEQFF; CDR3nt: TGTGCCAGCACCGCATCGGGGAATGAGCAGTTCTTC
j_gene: TRBJ1-1; abundance: .; len: 14; d_gene: TRBD1; v_gene: TRBV12-3/TRBV12-4; CDR3aa: CASSARQGSTEAFF; CDR3nt: TGTGCCAGCAGTGCGAGACAGGGAAGTACTGAAGCTTTCTTT
j_gene: TRBJ1-2; abundance: .; len: 15; d_gene: TRBD1; v_gene: TRBV3-1; CDR3aa: CASSQLDRGRYGYTF; CDR3nt: TGTGCCAGCAGCCAACTAGACAGGGGGCGGTATGGCTACACCTTC
j_gene: TRBJ2-2; abundance: .; len: 11; d_gene: .; v_gene: TRBV20-1; CDR3aa: CSATRSGELFF; CDR3nt: TGCAGTGCTACCCGGTCCGGGGAGCTGTTTTTT
j_gene: TRBJ2-1; abundance: .; len: 17; d_gene: .; v_gene: TRBV5-1; CDR3aa: CASSSNPGGGGVDEQFF; CDR3nt: TGCGCCAGCAGCTCAAATCCGGGCGGAGGAGGTGTGGATGAGCAGTTCTTC
j_gene: TRBJ2-1; abundance: .; len: 14; d_gene: .; v_gene: TRBV2; CDR3aa: CASSGSGQGLGQFF; CDR3nt: TGTGCCAGCAGTGGATCCGGACAGGGACTAGGTCAGTTCTTC
j_gene: TRBJ2-2; abundance: .; len: 17; d_gene: .; v_gene: TRBV4-3; CDR3aa: CASSQDLGRLNTGELFF; CDR3nt: TGCGCCAGCAGCCAAGATCTTGGGCGGTTAAACACCGGGGAGCTGTTTTTT